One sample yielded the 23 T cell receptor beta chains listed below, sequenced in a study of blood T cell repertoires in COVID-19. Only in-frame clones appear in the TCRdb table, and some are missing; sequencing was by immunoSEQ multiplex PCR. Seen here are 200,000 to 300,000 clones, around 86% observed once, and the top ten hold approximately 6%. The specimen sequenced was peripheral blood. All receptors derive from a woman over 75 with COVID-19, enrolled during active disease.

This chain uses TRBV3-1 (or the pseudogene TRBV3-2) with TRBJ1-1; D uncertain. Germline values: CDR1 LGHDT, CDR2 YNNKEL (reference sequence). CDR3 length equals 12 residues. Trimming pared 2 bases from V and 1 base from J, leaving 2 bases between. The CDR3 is CASSQRNTEAFF. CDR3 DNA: TGTGCCAGCAGCCAACGGAACACTGAAGCTTTCTTT.

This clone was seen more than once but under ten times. Here the CDR3 reads CAISEAGEGYTF. Here the CDR3 DNA reads TGTGCCATCAGTGAGGCAGGGGAAGGCTACACCTTC. The genes are TRBV10-3 and TRBJ1-2; a weak D match, TRBD1 (6 bases). The germline CDR1 and CDR2 sequences are ENHRY and SYGVKD. The CDR3 sequence is 12 residues long. Between the trimmed V and J ends, which lost 2 bases and 8 bases, there was a span of 9 bases.

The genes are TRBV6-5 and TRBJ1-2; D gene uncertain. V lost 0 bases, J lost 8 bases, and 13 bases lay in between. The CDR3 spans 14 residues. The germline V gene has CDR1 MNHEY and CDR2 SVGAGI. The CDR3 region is CASSYSATVDGYTF. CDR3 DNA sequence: TGTGCCAGCAGTTACTCGGCCACAGTCGACGGCTACACCTTC.

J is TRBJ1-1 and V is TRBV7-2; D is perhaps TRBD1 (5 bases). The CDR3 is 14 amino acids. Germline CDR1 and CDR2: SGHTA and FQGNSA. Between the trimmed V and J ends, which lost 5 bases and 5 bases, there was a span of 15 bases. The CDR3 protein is CASSTQGGVTEAFF. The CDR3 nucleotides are TGTGCCAGCAGCACTCAGGGAGGGGTTACTGAAGCTTTCTTT.

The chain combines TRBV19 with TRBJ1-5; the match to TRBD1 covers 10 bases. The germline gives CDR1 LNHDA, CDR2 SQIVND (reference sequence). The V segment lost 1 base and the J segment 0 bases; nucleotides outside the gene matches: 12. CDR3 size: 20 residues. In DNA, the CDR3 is TGTGCCAGTAGTATAGTTACTGGGACAGGGGCTAGTTATAGCAATCAGCCCCAGCATTTT. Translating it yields CASSIVTGTGASYSNQPQHF.

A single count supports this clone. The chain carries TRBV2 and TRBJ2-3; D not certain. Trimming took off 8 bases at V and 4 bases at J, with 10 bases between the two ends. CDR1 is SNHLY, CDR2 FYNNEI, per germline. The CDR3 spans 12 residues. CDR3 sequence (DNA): TGTGCCAGCTCGCTAATGGCAGATACGCAGTATTTT. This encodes CASSLMADTQYF. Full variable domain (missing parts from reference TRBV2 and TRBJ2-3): EPEVTQTPSHQVTQMGQEVILRCVPISNHLYFYWYRQILGQKVEFLVSFYNNEISEKSEIFDDQFSVERPDGSNFTLKIRSTKLEDSAMYFCASSLMADTQYFGPGTRLTVL.

CDR3 amino acids: CATSGFRDSLELFF. CDR3 nucleotide sequence: TGTGCCACCAGCGGGTTCCGGGACTCCCTCGAGCTGTTTTTT. The gene calls are TRBV15 and TRBJ2-2; a possible D gene is TRBD2 (6 bases). V lost 5 bases, J lost 11 bases, and 18 bases lay in between. The CDR3 has 14 amino acids. Looked up from germline, CDR1 is LNHNV and CDR2 is YYDKDF (reference sequence).

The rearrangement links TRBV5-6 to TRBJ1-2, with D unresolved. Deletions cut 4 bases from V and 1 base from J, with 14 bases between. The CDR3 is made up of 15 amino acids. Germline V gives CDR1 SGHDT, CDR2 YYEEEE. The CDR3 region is CASSPLGVVNYGYTF. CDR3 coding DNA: TGTGCCAGCAGCCCCCTAGGAGTTGTTAACTATGGCTACACCTTC.

CDR3 protein: CASSFTGSGANVLTF. The DNA for the CDR3 is TGTGCCAGCAGCTTTACAGGGTCTGGGGCCAACGTCCTGACTTTC. The V call is TRBV7-3, the J call TRBJ2-6; a weak D match, TRBD1 (6 bases). CDR1 and CDR2 (germline): SGHTA, FQGTGA. The germline V and J ends were trimmed by 3 bases and 1 base, with 7 bases remaining between them. The CDR3 has 15 residues. Filled out from reference TRBV7-3 and TRBJ2-6, the complete variable domain reads GAGVSQTPSNKVTEKGKYVELRCDPISGHTALYWYRQSLGQGPEFLIYFQGTGAADDSGLPNDRFFAVRPEGSVSTLKIQRTERGDSAVYLCASSFTGSGANVLTFGAGSRLTVL.

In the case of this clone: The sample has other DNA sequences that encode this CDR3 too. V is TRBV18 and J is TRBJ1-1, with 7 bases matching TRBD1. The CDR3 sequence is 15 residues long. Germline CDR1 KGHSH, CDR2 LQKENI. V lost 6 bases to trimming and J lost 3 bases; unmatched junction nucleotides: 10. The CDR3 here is CASSPNRGFDTEAFF. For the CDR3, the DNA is TGTGCCAGCTCGCCAAACAGGGGATTCGACACTGAAGCTTTCTTT.

The CDR3 loop reads CASSVDAGVNYGYTF. In DNA, the CDR3 is TGTGCCAGCAGCGTAGATGCAGGGGTTAACTATGGCTACACCTTC. The chain carries TRBV9 and TRBJ1-2; a weak D match, TRBD1 (6 bases). This CDR3 spans 15 amino acids. Germline CDR1 is SGDLS and CDR2 is YYNGEE. Trimming left V 0 bases short and J 1 base short, with 10 bases between.

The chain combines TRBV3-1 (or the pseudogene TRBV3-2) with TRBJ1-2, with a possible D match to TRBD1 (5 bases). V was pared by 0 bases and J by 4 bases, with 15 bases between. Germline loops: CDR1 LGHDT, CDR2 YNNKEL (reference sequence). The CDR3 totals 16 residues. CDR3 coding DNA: TGTGCCAGCAGCCAAGACAAAGGGGCCCCTGCCTATGGCTACACCTTC. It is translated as CASSQDKGAPAYGYTF.

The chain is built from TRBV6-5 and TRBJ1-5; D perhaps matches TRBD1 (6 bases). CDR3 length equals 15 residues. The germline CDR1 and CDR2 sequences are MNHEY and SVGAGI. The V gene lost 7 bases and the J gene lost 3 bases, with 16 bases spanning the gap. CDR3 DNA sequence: TGTGCCAGCAACTCGGACAGATTCAACAATCAGCCCCAGCATTTT. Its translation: CASNSDRFNNQPQHF.

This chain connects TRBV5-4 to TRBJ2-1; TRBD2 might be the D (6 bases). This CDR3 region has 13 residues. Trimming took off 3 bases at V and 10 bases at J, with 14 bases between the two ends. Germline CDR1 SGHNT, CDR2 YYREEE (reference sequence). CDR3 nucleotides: TGTGCCAGCAGCTCCGGACTGGCGGGAGAGCAGTTCTTC. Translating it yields CASSSGLAGEQFF.

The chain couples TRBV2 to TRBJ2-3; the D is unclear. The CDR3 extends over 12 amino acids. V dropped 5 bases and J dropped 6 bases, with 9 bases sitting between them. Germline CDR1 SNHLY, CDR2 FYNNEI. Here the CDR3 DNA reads TGTGCCAGCAGTAGAGATCCCGATACGCAGTATTTT. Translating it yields CASSRDPDTQYF.

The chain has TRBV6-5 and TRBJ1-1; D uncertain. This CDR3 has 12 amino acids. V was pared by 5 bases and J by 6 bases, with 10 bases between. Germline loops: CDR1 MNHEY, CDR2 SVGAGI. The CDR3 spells CASSTPAAEAFF. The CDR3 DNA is TGTGCCAGCAGTACACCGGCGGCTGAAGCTTTCTTT.

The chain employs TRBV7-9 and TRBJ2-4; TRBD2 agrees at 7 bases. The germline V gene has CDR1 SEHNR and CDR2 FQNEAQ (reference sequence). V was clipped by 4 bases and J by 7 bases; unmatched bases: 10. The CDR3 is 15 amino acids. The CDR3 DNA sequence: TGTGCCAGCAGCTCCTTAGGTGGGGGAGGGAACATTCAGTACTTC. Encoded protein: CASSSLGGGGNIQYF. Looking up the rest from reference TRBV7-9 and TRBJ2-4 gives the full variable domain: DTGVSQNPRHKITKRGQNVTFRCDPISEHNRLYWYRQTLGQGPEFLTYFQNEAQLEKSRLLSDRFSAERPKGSFSTLEIQRTEQGDSAMYLCASSSLGGGGNIQYFGAGTRLSVL.

The CDR3 here is CASSLYPGTSVQPQHF. CDR3 coding DNA: TGCGCCAGCAGCTTGTATCCGGGTACTTCGGTACAGCCCCAGCATTTT. V is TRBV5-1 and J is TRBJ1-5; D is unclear. The CDR3 consists of 16 residues. With 1 base removed from V and 7 bases from J, the gap between germline ends came to 18 bases. CDR1 is SGHRS, CDR2 YFSETQ, per germline.

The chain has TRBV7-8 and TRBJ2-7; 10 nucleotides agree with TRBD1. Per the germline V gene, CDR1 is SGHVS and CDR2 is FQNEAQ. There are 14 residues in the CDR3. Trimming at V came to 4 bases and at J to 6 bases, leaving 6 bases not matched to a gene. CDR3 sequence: CASSSGTGVSEQYV. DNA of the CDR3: TGTGCCAGCAGCTCCGGGACAGGGGTTTCCGAGCAGTACGTC.

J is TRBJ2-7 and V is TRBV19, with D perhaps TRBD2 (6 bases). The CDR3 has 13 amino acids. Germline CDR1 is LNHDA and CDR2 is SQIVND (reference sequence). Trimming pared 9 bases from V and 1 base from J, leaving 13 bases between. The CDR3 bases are TGTGCCAGAATGGGGAGGAGTTCCTACGAGCAGTACTTC. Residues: CARMGRSSYEQYF.

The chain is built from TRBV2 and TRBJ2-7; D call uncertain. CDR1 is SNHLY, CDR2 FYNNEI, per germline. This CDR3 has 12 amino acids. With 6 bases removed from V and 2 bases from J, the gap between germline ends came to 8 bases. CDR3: CASRRQPYEQYF. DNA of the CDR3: TGTGCCAGCAGGAGGCAGCCCTACGAGCAGTACTTC.

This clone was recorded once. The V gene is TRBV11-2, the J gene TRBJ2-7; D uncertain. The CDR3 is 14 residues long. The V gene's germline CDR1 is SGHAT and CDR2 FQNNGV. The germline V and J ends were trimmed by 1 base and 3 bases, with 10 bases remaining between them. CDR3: CASSLGQSFYEQYF. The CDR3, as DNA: TGTGCCAGCAGCTTAGGGCAGTCATTCTACGAGCAGTACTTC.

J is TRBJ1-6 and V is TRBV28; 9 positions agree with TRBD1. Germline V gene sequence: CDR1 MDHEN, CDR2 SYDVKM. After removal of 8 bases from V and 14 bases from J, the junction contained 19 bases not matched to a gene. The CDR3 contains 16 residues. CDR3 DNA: TGTGCCAGCGGGGGGGGATCGGGACAGGGCTCCAAGGCCCTCCACTTT. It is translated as CASGGGSGQGSKALHF.